In its sample, the clone carrying this T cell receptor beta chain was seen many times. With 10%, 30% or 50% of RNA, about 20,000 to 1,100,000 naive CD8 T cells were sequenced. Sorted naive CD8 T cells were those defined as CD8+CD4-CCR7+CD45RA+. Per germline, CDR1 MNHNY and CDR2 SVGAGI (reference sequence). CDR3 length: 15 amino acids. The V end was cut by 2 bases, the J end by 4 bases, with 15 bases between. TCRdb reprocessed the PCR reads via MiXCR and lists one record per CDR3 protein. The sample has hundreds of thousands of distinct CDR3 sequences; roughly 23% are singletons. The sample is drawn from a study of molecular identifiers for immune sequencing clone quantification.

The receptor was derived from a human donor in good health. Some libraries in this study had Jurkat cell RNA spiked in. The rearrangement joins TRBV6-6 to TRBJ2-7; D not certain. Material: naive CD8+ T cells from blood, with Jurkat cell RNA spiked in. Subset reported: FACS-sorted CD8+CD4-CCR7+CD45RA+ naive T cells. The CDR3 reads CASSYLPTVGYEQYF. Here the CDR3 DNA reads TGTGCCAGCAGTTACCTCCCCACAGTCGGGTACGAGCAGTACTTC.